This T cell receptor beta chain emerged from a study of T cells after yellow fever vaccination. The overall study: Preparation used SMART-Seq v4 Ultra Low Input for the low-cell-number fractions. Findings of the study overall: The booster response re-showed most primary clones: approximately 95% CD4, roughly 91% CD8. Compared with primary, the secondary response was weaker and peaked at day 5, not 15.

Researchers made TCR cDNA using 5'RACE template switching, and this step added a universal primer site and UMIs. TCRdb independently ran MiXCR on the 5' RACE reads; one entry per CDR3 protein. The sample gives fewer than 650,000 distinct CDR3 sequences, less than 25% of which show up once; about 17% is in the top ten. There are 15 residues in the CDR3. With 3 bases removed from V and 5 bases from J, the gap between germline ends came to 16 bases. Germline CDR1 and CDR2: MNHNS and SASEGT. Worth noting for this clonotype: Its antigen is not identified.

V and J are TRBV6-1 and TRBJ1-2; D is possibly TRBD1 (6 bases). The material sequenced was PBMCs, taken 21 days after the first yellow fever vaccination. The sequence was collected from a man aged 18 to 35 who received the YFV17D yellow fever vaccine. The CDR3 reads CASSDRGGAAYGYTF. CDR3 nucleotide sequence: TGTGCCAGCAGTGACCGGGGGGGGGCGGCTTATGGCTACACCTTC.